Below, 22 T cell receptor beta chains from the same sample are listed, as sequenced in a study of blood T cells in healthy people across ages (dated by TCRdb to the mid-2010s). The library relied on 5' RACE. TCRdb names Illumina HiSeq 2500 as the instrument used. A second 7 to 11 cycle PCR used a sample-barcoded 5' primer and a J-beta primer mix. The raw public reads went through TCRdb reprocessing: fastp at Q25, MiXCR clone calling, in-frame beta chains kept. For every CDR3 protein sequence, its rows merge into one entry that carries the most common genes and DNA. The sample yields about 930,000 distinct CDR3 sequences; about 28% were counted once. In total, the top ten clones hold around 9.6% of the sample. The data were also submitted as part of a second study, on T cells of mothers and their children.

The sequenced sample consisted of blood. The source of these receptors is a woman aged 40 to 49 in good health.

Points on this clonotype: This may arise from a read error, as a much more abundant clone is one base away. The V call is TRBV4-2, the J call TRBJ2-5; D is uncertain. CDR3 length: 13 amino acids. The germline V and J ends were trimmed by 1 base and 11 bases, with 14 bases remaining between them. Germline loops: CDR1 LGHNA, CDR2 YNFKEQ. The CDR3 region has the DNA TGTGCCAGCAGCCAAGTCCCCCACAATGAGCAGTACTTC. Its protein is CASSQVPHNEQYF.

This sequence joins TRBV28 and TRBJ2-5; D unclear. The V end was cut by 3 bases, the J end by 5 bases, with 16 bases between. Germline loops: CDR1 MDHEN, CDR2 SYDVKM. CDR3 length equals 15 residues. CDR3 region: CASSLRPSLRETQYF. CDR3 nucleotide sequence: TGTGCCAGCAGTTTGCGGCCAAGCCTCCGCGAGACCCAGTACTTC.

The genes are TRBV12-3 or TRBV12-4 and TRBJ2-4, with D tentatively TRBD2 (6 bases). With 6 bases removed from V and 9 bases from J, the gap between germline ends came to 18 bases. The CDR3 is made up of 14 amino acids. CDR3 in amino acids: CASSSPPPGGIQYF. The CDR3 nucleotides are TGTGCCAGCAGCTCCCCTCCCCCCGGGGGCATTCAGTACTTC.

This clonotype was detected only a few times. This chain links TRBV15 with TRBJ1-2; D ambiguous. CDR1 is LNHNV, CDR2 YYDKDF, per germline (reference sequence). The CDR3 sequence is 15 residues long. V shed 1 base and J shed 13 bases, with 22 bases lying between them. The CDR3 reads CATSRAFRGVVDRTF. CDR3 bases: TGTGCCACCAGCAGAGCCTTTCGGGGAGTGGTTGATCGCACCTTC. The complete variable domain, with remaining parts taken from reference TRBV15 and TRBJ1-2, reads DAMVIQNPRYQVTQFGKPVTLSCSQTLNHNVMYWYQQKSSQAPKLLFHYYDKDFNNEADTPDNFQSRRPNTSFCFLDIRSPGLGDTAMYLCATSRAFRGVVDRTFGSGTRLTVV.

This clonotype was picked up a small number of times. The genes are TRBV7-9 and TRBJ1-4; a weak D match, TRBD1 (5 bases). Germline CDR1 reads SEHNR; CDR2 reads FQNEAQ (reference sequence). The CDR3 consists of 15 residues. V shed 5 bases and J shed 4 bases, with 14 bases lying between them. DNA for the CDR3: TGTGCCAGCAGCGGAGGGACGGTCGATAATGAAAAACTGTTTTTT. It specifies CASSGGTVDNEKLFF.

The table lists this clonotype with a few counts. Mismatch with germline at one junction end may stem from a read error. The CDR3 region has the DNA TGCGCCAGCAGCTTAAGCCCGCCGGCCTATGGCTACACCTTC. Protein product: CASSLSPPAYGYTF. The chain employs TRBV7-9 and TRBJ1-2; D gene ambiguous. Germline loops: CDR1 SEHNR, CDR2 FQNEAQ (reference sequence). The CDR3 sequence is 14 residues long.

The chain employs TRBV6-1 and TRBJ2-3, with 7 bases that match TRBD1. With 2 bases clipped from V and 3 bases from J, the junction kept 2 bases outside the gene matches. Per germline, CDR1 MNHNS and CDR2 SASEGT. The CDR3 has 14 amino acids. The CDR3 protein is CASSEIRGTDTQYF. The CDR3 bases are TGTGCCAGCAGTGAAATCAGGGGGACAGATACGCAGTATTTT.

This clonotype has a count of ten or more. The chain couples TRBV20-1 to TRBJ2-5; TRBD2 might be the D (5 bases). Per the germline V gene, CDR1 is DFQATT and CDR2 is SNEGSKA (reference sequence). V was shortened by 1 base and J by 1 base, with 10 bases between the two germline ends. The CDR3 is 14 amino acids. The chain's CDR3 is CSARGRAAQETQYF. The CDR3 nucleotides are TGCAGTGCTAGAGGACGAGCGGCCCAAGAGACCCAGTACTTC.

This clonotype was picked up a small number of times. At one end the junction does not follow the germline gene, possibly because of a read error. V usage is TRBV7-2 and J usage is TRBJ1-5; tentative D call: TRBD1 (5 bases). The CDR3 totals 16 residues. Germline CDR1 and CDR2: SGHTA and FQGNSA. The CDR3 DNA sequence: TGTGCCAGCAGCTTATCCGGAGGGGTTAGCAATCCGCCCCAGCATTTT. Amino acid sequence: CASSLSGGVSNPPQHF.

This clonotype was detected many times. This chain uses TRBV5-1 with TRBJ2-4; 7 bases agree with TRBD1. Germline CDR1 is SGHRS and CDR2 is YFSETQ. This CDR3 is built from 14 residues. With V trimmed by 3 bases and J by 4 bases, 4 bases remained unmatched. This CDR3 is CASSSTGQKNIQYF. The CDR3, as DNA: TGCGCCAGCAGCTCGACAGGGCAGAAAAACATTCAGTACTTC.

The chain uses TRBV20-1 and TRBJ2-6, with D maybe TRBD2 (5 bases). Trimming took 2 bases from V and 0 from J, leaving 8 bases between them. The CDR3 runs 15 residues. Germline assignment: CDR1 DFQATT and CDR2 SNEGSKA (reference sequence). The CDR3 coding sequence is TGCAGTGCTAGACGAGGGAACTCTGGGGCCAACGTCCTGACTTTC. It codes for CSARRGNSGANVLTF.

A remark on this clonotype: This may be a read error, as it is one base from a much larger clone. CDR3: CASSGARNRFPSRQETQYF. The CDR3 nucleotides are TGTGCCAGCAGCGGGGCGAGAAACAGGTTTCCCTCGCGGCAAGAGACCCAGTACTTC. The rearrangement joins TRBV11-2 to TRBJ2-5, with D maybe TRBD1 (5 bases). Germline CDR1 SGHAT, CDR2 FQNNGV. Trimming left V 5 bases short and J 2 bases short, with 27 bases between. This CDR3 contains 19 residues.

This clonotype was counted a few times. The V call is TRBV5-6, the J call TRBJ1-2; TRBD1 matches 8 bases. This CDR3 is 15 amino acids long. With V trimmed by 4 bases and J by 2 bases, 7 bases remained unmatched. CDR1 SGHDT and CDR2 YYEEEE come from the germline V gene. CDR3 loop: CASSPPRTGNYGYTF. CDR3 nucleotides: TGTGCCAGCAGCCCACCCCGGACAGGGAACTATGGCTACACCTTC.

The chain carries TRBV12-3 or TRBV12-4 and TRBJ2-1; 7 bases match TRBD1. Gene TRBJ2-7 matches the end of the DNA better, so the J call may be wrong. CDR3 length: 14 amino acids. CDR3 in DNA: TGTGCCAGCAGTCCCCAGACAGGGAACAATGAGCAGTACTTC. Protein: CASSPQTGNNEQYF.

This clonotype was counted a few times. This chain uses TRBV15 with TRBJ2-7; TRBD1 or TRBD2 may be the D gene (5 bases each). Germline V gene sequence: CDR1 LNHNV, CDR2 YYDKDF (reference sequence). Trimming left V 5 bases short and J 6 bases short, with 14 bases between. CDR3 length: 13 residues. CDR3 DNA sequence: TGTGCCACCAGCCGGGGCAGGGTCCGCGAGCAGTACTTC. Its protein product is CATSRGRVREQYF. Complete variable domain (other parts from reference TRBV15 and TRBJ2-7): DAMVIQNPRYQVTQFGKPVTLSCSQTLNHNVMYWYQQKSSQAPKLLFHYYDKDFNNEADTPDNFQSRRPNTSFCFLDIRSPGLGDTAMYLCATSRGRVREQYFGPGTRLTVT.

This clonotype has ten or more counts. The genes are TRBV28 and TRBJ1-1; D unresolved. This CDR3 contains 13 residues. Trimming shortened V by 5 bases and J by 1 base, and 8 bases separated the two germline ends. CDR1 and CDR2 (germline): MDHEN, SYDVKM. This chain's CDR3 is CASSGPQNTEAFF. CDR3 nucleotides: TGTGCCAGCAGTGGCCCGCAGAACACTGAAGCTTTCTTT.

This clonotype was seen only a few times. The chain has TRBV27 and TRBJ2-7, with D perhaps matching TRBD1 or TRBD2 (5 bases each). This CDR3 is 15 amino acids long. CDR1 is MNHEY and CDR2 is SMNVEV in the germline V gene (reference sequence). V was shortened by 1 base and J by 7 bases, with 17 bases between the two germline ends. The CDR3 coding sequence is TGTGCCAGCAGTTTATGGGACCCAGCGGTAGGAGAGCAGTACTTC. Residues: CASSLWDPAVGEQYF.

Turning to this clonotype: One end of the junction varies from germline; a read error may be responsible. The gene calls are TRBV6-5 and TRBJ2-3; 7 bases align to TRBD2. The length of the CDR3 is 16 residues. Germline CDR1 is MNHEY and CDR2 is SVGAGI. DNA of the CDR3: TGTGCCAGCAGTTACCCTTCGGGGGAGGGCACAGATGCGCAGTATTTT. Protein: CASSYPSGEGTDAQYF.

Note on this clonotype: A read error may account for a junction end that differs from germline. The chain couples TRBV27 to TRBJ2-7, with 8 nucleotides matching TRBD1. There are 14 residues in the CDR3. CDR1 is MNHEY, CDR2 SMNVEV, per germline (reference sequence). Here the CDR3 reads CAGSFTGGSYEQYF. Written as DNA, the CDR3 is TGTGCCGGCAGTTTCACAGGGGGCTCCTACGAGCAGTACTTC.

The rearrangement uses TRBV14 and TRBJ2-7, with D possibly matching TRBD1 (5 bases). The CDR3 runs to 13 residues. The V gene lost 4 bases and the J gene lost 3 bases, with 10 bases spanning the gap. Germline values: CDR1 SGHDN, CDR2 FVKESK. In DNA, the CDR3 is TGTGCCAGCAGCCTGGGGCCCTTCTACGAGCAGTACTTC. Residues: CASSLGPFYEQYF.

This clonotype was seen repeatedly, ten times or more. The chain has TRBV6-4 and TRBJ2-7; 12 nucleotides match TRBD2. The CDR3 length is 15 residues. Per the germline V gene, CDR1 is MRHNA and CDR2 is SNTAGT. Trimming at V came to 6 bases and at J to 1 base, leaving 4 bases not matched to a gene. This CDR3 is CASSQLAGGSYEQYF. Written as DNA, the CDR3 is TGTGCCAGCAGCCAACTAGCGGGGGGTTCCTACGAGCAGTACTTC.

This clonotype occurred many times. V is TRBV28 and J is TRBJ2-5, with 11 bases lining up with TRBD2. The J segment lost 1 base and the V segment lost 6 bases, leaving 1 base of the junction unmatched. This CDR3 contains 14 residues. Germline V gene lookup returns CDR1 MDHEN and CDR2 SYDVKM. The CDR3 loop reads CASRLAGAQETQYF. The CDR3 bases are TGTGCCAGCAGACTAGCGGGGGCCCAAGAGACCCAGTACTTC. Drawing the rest from reference TRBV28 and TRBJ2-5, the complete variable domain is DVKVTQSSRYLVKRTGEKVFLECVQDMDHENMFWYRQDPGLGLRLIYFSYDVKMKEKGDIPEGYSVSREKKERFSLILESASTNQTSMYLCASRLAGAQETQYFGPGTRLLVL.